The 29 T cell receptor beta chains below all came from one sample that was sequenced in a study of blood T cell repertoires in COVID-19. Some clones are missing from TCRdb's copy, which holds only in-frame ones; the method was immunoSEQ multiplex PCR. The data hold 130,000 or so clones, with approximately 85% observed a single time. Material: peripheral blood. Receptor source: a human donor in a cohort sampled during active COVID-19.

The chain employs TRBV6-5 and TRBJ2-7; 9 positions agree with TRBD2. Germline V gene data show CDR1 as MNHEY and CDR2 as SVGAGI. The V and J ends lost 5 bases and 3 bases, in that order; junction bases with no gene match: 8. CDR3 length: 15 amino acids. The CDR3 spells CASSSSGGPGYEQYF. Here the CDR3 DNA reads TGTGCCAGCAGTAGTAGCGGGGGCCCTGGCTACGAGCAGTACTTC.

The V and J genes are TRBV7-2 and TRBJ1-5; the D is unclear. Germline V gives CDR1 SGHTA, CDR2 FQGNSA. CDR3 size: 12 residues. The germline V and J ends were trimmed by 3 bases and 5 bases, with 5 bases remaining between them. CDR3 sequence reads: CASSFEYQPQHF. As DNA, the CDR3 is TGTGCCAGCAGCTTTGAGTATCAGCCCCAGCATTTT.

The chain carries TRBV6-6 and TRBJ1-5, with 8 bases matching TRBD1. V lost 6 bases and J lost 4; bases outside the gene matches: 5. The CDR3 is 14 amino acids. Looked up from germline, CDR1 is MNHNY and CDR2 is SVGAGI (reference sequence). DNA of the CDR3: TGTGCCAGCAGCCCGGGACAGGTGAATCAGCCCCAGCATTTT. Translation gives CASSPGQVNQPQHF.

The chain links TRBV11-3 to TRBJ2-1; TRBD2 aligns across 7 bases. The V gene end was trimmed by 8 bases and the J gene end by 6 bases; junction bases not matched to a gene: 13. This CDR3 contains 15 residues. Germline CDR1 is SGHNT and CDR2 is YENEEA. The CDR3 region is CASGEAGSFSNEQFF. In DNA, the CDR3 is TGTGCCAGCGGTGAAGCGGGATCCTTTTCCAATGAGCAGTTCTTC.

The gene calls are TRBV5-4 and TRBJ1-2; no firm D call. CDR1 is SGHNT and CDR2 is YYREEE in the germline V gene (reference sequence). The CDR3 extends over 13 amino acids. V was trimmed by 0 bases and J by 2 bases, leaving 5 bases between them. Here the CDR3 reads CASSLEQNYGYTF. Here the CDR3 DNA reads TGTGCCAGCAGCTTGGAACAGAACTATGGCTACACCTTC.

This clone was seen only once. The gene calls are TRBV28 and TRBJ2-7; perhaps TRBD1 as D (6 bases). The CDR3 runs 13 residues. CDR1 MDHEN and CDR2 SYDVKM come from the germline V gene. Trimming cost V 6 bases and J 4 bases, with 13 bases left between them. The CDR3, as DNA: TGTGCCAGCAGCCAACAGGGTGGGTACGAGCAGTACGTC. Translation gives CASSQQGGYEQYV.

V is TRBV11-3 and J is TRBJ2-3; D is possibly TRBD2 (5 bases). The V end was cut by 0 bases, the J end by 4 bases, with 8 bases between. Germline V gene lookup returns CDR1 SGHNT and CDR2 YENEEA. CDR3 length: 14 residues. The CDR3 reads CASSLEVGADTQYF. DNA for the CDR3: TGTGCCAGCAGCTTAGAGGTCGGGGCAGATACGCAGTATTTT. Full variable domain (missing parts from reference TRBV11-3 and TRBJ2-3): EAGVVQSPRYKIIEKKQPVAFWCNPISGHNTLYWYLQNLGQGPELLIRYENEEAVDDSQLPKDRFSAERLKGVDSTLKIQPAELGDSAVYLCASSLEVGADTQYFGPGTRLTVL.

This sequence joins TRBV27 and TRBJ2-2, with TRBD1 matching over 8 bases. After removal of 6 bases from V and 4 bases from J, the junction contained 4 bases not matched to a gene. This CDR3 region has 14 residues. CDR1 and CDR2 (germline): MNHEY, SMNVEV (reference sequence). The DNA for the CDR3 is TGTGCCAGCAGGCAGACAGGGGTCACCGGGGAGCTGTTTTTT. Protein: CASRQTGVTGELFF.

The chain couples TRBV11-3 to TRBJ1-6; tentative D call: TRBD1 (6 bases). The germline V and J ends were trimmed by 5 bases and 3 bases, with 11 bases remaining between them. The CDR3 consists of 15 residues. The germline V gene has CDR1 SGHNT and CDR2 YENEEA. The CDR3 here is CASSPGTSYNSPLHF. In DNA, the CDR3 is TGTGCCAGCAGCCCCGGGACAAGCTATAATTCACCCCTCCACTTT.

The chain combines TRBV7-6 with TRBJ2-1, with TRBD2 identical over 10 bases. Germline CDR1 is SGHVS and CDR2 is FNYEAQ. This CDR3 has 16 amino acids. Unmatched junction bases numbered 6, after V lost 5 bases and J lost 2 bases. This chain's CDR3 is CASSDLLAGAYNEQFF. CDR3 coding DNA: TGTGCCAGCAGCGACCTCCTAGCGGGGGCCTACAATGAGCAGTTCTTC. The whole variable domain, filled in from reference TRBV7-6 and TRBJ2-1, reads GAGVSQSPRYKVTKRGQDVALRCDPISGHVSLYWYRQALGQGPEFLTYFNYEAQQDKSGLPNDRFSAERPEGSISTLTIQRTEQRDSAMYRCASSDLLAGAYNEQFFGPGTRLTVL.

The chain employs TRBV24-1 and TRBJ2-3; D is unclear. V dropped 3 bases and J dropped 2 bases, with 11 bases sitting between them. The CDR3 totals 15 residues. Germline lookup yields CDR1 KGHDR and CDR2 SFDVKD. The CDR3 protein is CATSDVVGDTDTQYF. CDR3 DNA: TGTGCCACCAGTGATGTGGTCGGAGACACAGATACGCAGTATTTT.

The chain is built from TRBV3-1 (or the pseudogene TRBV3-2) and TRBJ1-2; 8 nucleotides agree with TRBD1. Germline CDR1 reads LGHDT; CDR2 reads YNNKEL (reference sequence). The CDR3 runs to 14 residues. Unmatched junction bases numbered 3, after V lost 4 bases and J lost 2 bases. The CDR3 nucleotides are TGTGCCAGCAGCCGGGGGACAGGCAACTATGGCTACACCTTC. Its protein product is CASSRGTGNYGYTF.

This chain connects TRBV11-2 to TRBJ2-5; D remains unclear. The CDR3 is 13 residues long. Trimming stripped 5 bases from V and 3 bases from J, with 10 bases between. Germline CDR1 reads SGHAT; CDR2 reads FQNNGV. CDR3 DNA sequence: TGTGCCAGCAGCCGAGACTCGAAAGAGACCCAGTACTTC. Its protein product is CASSRDSKETQYF.

The chain employs TRBV5-5 and TRBJ1-1, with TRBD1 as a possible D gene (5 bases). The CDR3 is 13 residues long. The V end lost 2 bases, the J end lost 11 bases, and 16 bases lay between the germline ends. The germline CDR1 and CDR2 sequences are SGHKS and YYEKEE (reference sequence). CDR3 in amino acids: CASSFGAGDQAFF. The CDR3, as DNA: TGTGCCAGCAGCTTTGGGGCGGGGGATCAGGCTTTCTTT.

J is TRBJ1-1 and V is TRBV28, with a tentative D call TRBD1 (6 bases). Germline V gives CDR1 MDHEN, CDR2 SYDVKM. V was clipped by 4 bases and J by 3 bases, with 15 bases between them. CDR3 length: 15 residues. The CDR3 DNA reads TGTGCCAGCAGTTCAACCCGACAGGACTACACTGAAGCTTTCTTT. It encodes CASSSTRQDYTEAFF. The full variable domain, rest sourced from reference TRBV28 and TRBJ1-1, is DVKVTQSSRYLVKRTGEKVFLECVQDMDHENMFWYRQDPGLGLRLIYFSYDVKMKEKGDIPEGYSVSREKKERFSLILESASTNQTSMYLCASSSTRQDYTEAFFGQGTRLTVV.

In this sample, this clone turned up once. CDR3 in DNA: TGTGCCAGCCGGGACACCAACACAGATACGCAGTATTTT. This translates into CASRDTNTDTQYF. J is TRBJ2-3 and V is TRBV6-5; possible D gene TRBD1, 6 bases. Germline V gene lookup returns CDR1 MNHEY and CDR2 SVGAGI. The CDR3 consists of 13 residues. Trimming pared 8 bases from V and 2 bases from J, leaving 11 bases between.

The chain employs TRBV7-9 and TRBJ2-3, with D uncertain. Germline V CDR1 and CDR2: SEHNR, FQNEAQ (reference sequence). The CDR3 is 13 amino acids. V was shortened by 1 base and J by 7 bases, with 9 bases between the two germline ends. The chain's CDR3 is CASSLGVLHTQYF. CDR3 in DNA: TGTGCCAGCAGCTTAGGAGTTCTACATACGCAGTATTTT. The full variable domain, rest sourced from reference TRBV7-9 and TRBJ2-3, is DTGVSQNPRHKITKRGQNVTFRCDPISEHNRLYWYRQTLGQGPEFLTYFQNEAQLEKSRLLSDRFSAERPKGSFSTLEIQRTEQGDSAMYLCASSLGVLHTQYFGPGTRLTVL.

This clone has just a few counts. The chain has TRBV9 and TRBJ1-6; D perhaps matches TRBD1 (5 bases). V lost 4 bases, J lost 8 bases, and 13 bases lay in between. Germline lookup yields CDR1 SGDLS and CDR2 YYNGEE. This CDR3 has 14 amino acids. Here the CDR3 reads CASSLRQFDSPLHF. The CDR3 DNA reads TGTGCCAGCAGCCTCAGACAGTTCGATTCACCCCTCCACTTT.

This clone was found once. This sequence joins TRBV21-1 and TRBJ2-1; the D segment call TRBD2 is taken from the table without a DNA check. TRBV21-1 constitutes a pseudogene. CDR3 length: 16 residues. In DNA, the CDR3 is TGTGCCAGCCGTAGGGGAGCGGGAGGGCCCTACAATGAGCAGTTCTTC. Translated, it gives CASRRGAGGPYNEQFF.

V is TRBV27 and J is TRBJ1-2, with D possibly TRBD1 on 6 matching bases. The CDR3 covers 15 residues. Trimming left V 5 bases short and J 5 bases short, with 18 bases between. From germline, CDR1 is MNHEY and CDR2 SMNVEV (reference sequence). The CDR3 loop reads CASSLTLTGFYGYTF. DNA of the CDR3: TGTGCCAGCAGTCTAACCCTGACAGGCTTTTATGGCTACACCTTC.

The chain carries TRBV6-4 and TRBJ2-1; TRBD2 matches 9 bases. Looked up from germline, CDR1 is MRHNA and CDR2 is SNTAGT. The CDR3 extends over 15 amino acids. V gave up 2 bases and J gave up 4 bases; unmatched junction bases: 3. This CDR3 reads CASSDLAGSYNEQFF. In nucleotides, the CDR3 is TGTGCCAGCAGTGACCTAGCGGGGTCTTACAATGAGCAGTTCTTC.

V usage is TRBV11-3 and J usage is TRBJ2-5; 7 positions agree with TRBD2. The CDR3 sequence is 15 residues long. The germline V gene encodes CDR1 SGHNT and CDR2 YENEEA. V lost 5 bases to trimming and J lost 3 bases; unmatched junction nucleotides: 9. The CDR3 reads CASSQIPSGKETQYF. Here the CDR3 DNA reads TGTGCCAGCAGCCAAATCCCTAGCGGCAAAGAGACCCAGTACTTC.

As to this clone: Distinct nucleotide sequences in the sample also encode this CDR3. V gene TRBV5-1 combines with J gene TRBJ2-1; 13 bases align to TRBD2. Germline V gene sequence: CDR1 SGHRS, CDR2 YFSETQ. V trimming: 3 bases; J trimming: 5 bases; junction bases outside the gene matches: 2. The CDR3 is 15 amino acids. In DNA, the CDR3 is TGCGCCAGCAGCTCGGGACTAGCGGGAAACAATGAGCAGTTCTTC. Translated: CASSSGLAGNNEQFF.

This clone has more than one count but fewer than ten. V usage is TRBV21-1 and J usage is TRBJ2-7; TRBD1, as called in the table, went unchecked against the DNA. TRBV21-1 is labeled a pseudogene. The CDR3 runs 17 residues. The CDR3 nucleotides read TGTGCCAGCAGCAAGCCTGGACAGGGGACCACTACCTACGAGCAGTACGTC. It translates to CASSKPGQGTTTYEQYV.

The chain uses TRBV4-1 and TRBJ2-5; tentatively, D is TRBD2 (5 bases). The CDR3 extends over 17 amino acids. Trimming took off 3 bases at V and 5 bases at J, with 22 bases between the two ends. Per germline, CDR1 MGHRA and CDR2 YSYEKL. CDR3 sequence reads: CASSQPGIEGDRETQYF. CDR3 sequence (DNA): TGCGCCAGCAGCCAGCCGGGGATAGAGGGAGATCGGGAGACCCAGTACTTC.

This sequence joins TRBV5-4 and TRBJ2-5; 11 bases align to TRBD2. Looked up from germline, CDR1 is SGHNT and CDR2 is YYREEE (reference sequence). This CDR3 spans 16 amino acids. J lost 5 bases, V lost 2 bases, and 8 bases had no gene match. CDR3 protein: CASSFLAGGPGETQYF. The CDR3 bases are TGTGCCAGCAGCTTCCTAGCGGGGGGCCCGGGGGAGACCCAGTACTTC.

This clone was detected once. This sequence joins TRBV6-2 or TRBV6-3 and TRBJ2-1; 8 positions match TRBD2. Germline V gene lookup returns CDR1 MNHEY and CDR2 SVGEGT. CDR3 length: 18 residues. V lost 0 bases and J lost 6; bases outside the gene matches: 13. CDR3 residues: CASSYSSFGTRMINEQFF. For the CDR3, the DNA is TGTGCCAGCAGTTACTCGAGCTTTGGGACTAGGATGATCAATGAGCAGTTCTTC.

The rearrangement joins TRBV2 to TRBJ1-5; D is possibly TRBD1 (6 bases). There are 14 residues in the CDR3. Germline V gene data show CDR1 as SNHLY and CDR2 as FYNNEI. V gave up 6 bases and J gave up 1 base, with 10 bases separating them. The CDR3, as DNA: TGTGCCAGCAGGCCAGGGGTCAGCAATCAGCCCCAGCATTTT. Amino acids: CASRPGVSNQPQHF.

The chain couples TRBV11-2 to TRBJ2-6; D is unresolved. Germline V lookup: CDR1 SGHAT, CDR2 FQNNGV. The CDR3 consists of 16 residues. Trimming removed 4 bases at V and 0 bases at J, with 10 bases between. CDR3 in amino acids: CASSSVTSSGANVLTF. Here the CDR3 DNA reads TGTGCCAGCAGCTCCGTCACCAGCTCTGGGGCCAACGTCCTGACTTTC.